Ten or more counts support the clone carrying this T cell receptor beta chain. Its matching antigen is unknown. This sample was included in a study of glioma-infiltrating T cells. General study points: Very few CDR3 sequences were shared between tissue and blood. Non-neoplastic patients had below-expected tissue-blood divergence, while all gliomas exceeded expectation.

Amplification of TCR alpha and beta CDR3 regions from RNA used iRepertoire nested multiplex PCR. Tissue mRNA or PBMC total RNA, roughly 100-400 ng, went into one-step reverse transcription and amplification. Via MiXCR, TCRdb re-called the multiplex PCR reads, giving one row per CDR3 protein. The sample contains some 160,000 distinct CDR3 sequences, roughly 45% of which appear only once. Per the germline V gene, CDR1 is MGHRA and CDR2 is YSYEKL. The CDR3 runs 13 residues. V dropped 0 bases and J dropped 8 bases, with 8 bases sitting between them. The source is a human donor with low-grade glioma or glioblastoma, undergoing nonglioma brain surgery, or in good health (not recorded which). The sample consisted of glioma tissue, nonneoplastic brain tissue, or PBMCs (not recorded which). V gene TRBV4-1 combines with J gene TRBJ2-1; maybe TRBD2 (5 bases). CDR3 residues: CASSQDRRHEQFF. In nucleotides, the CDR3 is TGCGCCAGCAGCCAAGACAGGAGGCATGAGCAGTTCTTC.